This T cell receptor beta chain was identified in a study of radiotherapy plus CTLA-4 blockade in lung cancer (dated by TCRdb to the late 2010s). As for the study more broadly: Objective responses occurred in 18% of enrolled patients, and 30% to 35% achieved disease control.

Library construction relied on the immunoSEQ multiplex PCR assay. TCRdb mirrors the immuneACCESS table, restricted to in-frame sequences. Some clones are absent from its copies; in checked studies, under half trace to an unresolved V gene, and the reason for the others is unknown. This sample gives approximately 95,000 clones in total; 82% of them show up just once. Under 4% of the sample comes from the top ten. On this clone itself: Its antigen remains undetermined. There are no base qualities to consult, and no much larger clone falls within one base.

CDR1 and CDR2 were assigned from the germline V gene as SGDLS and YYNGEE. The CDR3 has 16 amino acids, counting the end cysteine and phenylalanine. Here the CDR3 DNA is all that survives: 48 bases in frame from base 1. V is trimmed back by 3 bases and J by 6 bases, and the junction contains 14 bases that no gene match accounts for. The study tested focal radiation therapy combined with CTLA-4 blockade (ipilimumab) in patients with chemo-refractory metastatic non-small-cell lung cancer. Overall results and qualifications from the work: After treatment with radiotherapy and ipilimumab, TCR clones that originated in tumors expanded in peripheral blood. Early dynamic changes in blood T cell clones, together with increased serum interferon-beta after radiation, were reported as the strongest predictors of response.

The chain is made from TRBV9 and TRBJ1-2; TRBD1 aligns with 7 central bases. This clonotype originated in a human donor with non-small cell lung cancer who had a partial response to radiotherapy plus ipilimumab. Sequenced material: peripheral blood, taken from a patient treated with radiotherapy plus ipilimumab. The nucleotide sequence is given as TGTGCCAGCAGCGCCATCTCAGGGGGTCCGAGGGATGGCTACACCTTC. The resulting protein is CASSAISGGPRDGYTF.